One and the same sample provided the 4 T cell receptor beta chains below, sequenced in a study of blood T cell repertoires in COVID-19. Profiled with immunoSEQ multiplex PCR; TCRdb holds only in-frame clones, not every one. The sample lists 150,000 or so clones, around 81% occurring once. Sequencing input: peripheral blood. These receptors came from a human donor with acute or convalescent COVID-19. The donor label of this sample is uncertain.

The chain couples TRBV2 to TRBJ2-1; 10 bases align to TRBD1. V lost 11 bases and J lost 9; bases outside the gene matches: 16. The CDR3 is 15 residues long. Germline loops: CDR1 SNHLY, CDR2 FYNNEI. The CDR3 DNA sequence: TGTGCCTCCTACTCCAGGGACAGGGGTTTAGGTGAGCAGTTCTTC. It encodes CASYSRDRGLGEQFF.

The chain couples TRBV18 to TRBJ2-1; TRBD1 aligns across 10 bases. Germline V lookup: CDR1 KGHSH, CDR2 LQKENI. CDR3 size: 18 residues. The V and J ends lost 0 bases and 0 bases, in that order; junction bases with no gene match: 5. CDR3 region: CASSPPGQGHSSYNEQFF. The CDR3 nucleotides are TGTGCCAGCTCACCACCGGGACAGGGGCACAGCTCCTACAATGAGCAGTTCTTC.

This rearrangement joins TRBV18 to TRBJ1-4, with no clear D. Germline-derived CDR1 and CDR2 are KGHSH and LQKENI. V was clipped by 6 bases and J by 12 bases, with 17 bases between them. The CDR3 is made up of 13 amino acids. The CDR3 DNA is TGTGCCAGCTCCGGTACCGGGATATCGGAACTGTTTTTT. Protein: CASSGTGISELFF.

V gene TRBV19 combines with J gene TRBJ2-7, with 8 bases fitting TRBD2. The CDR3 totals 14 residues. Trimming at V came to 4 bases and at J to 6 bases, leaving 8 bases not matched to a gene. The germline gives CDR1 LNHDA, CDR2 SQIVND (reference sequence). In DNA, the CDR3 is TGTGCCAGTAGTAAGGTCGGGGGGGCCTTCGAGCAGTACTTC. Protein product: CASSKVGGAFEQYF. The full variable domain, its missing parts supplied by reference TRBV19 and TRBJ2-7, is DGGITQSPKYLFRKEGQNVTLSCEQNLNHDAMYWYRQDPGQGLRLIYYSQIVNDFQKGDIAEGYSVSREKKESFPLTVTSAQKNPTAFYLCASSKVGGAFEQYFGPGTRLTVT.